One and the same sample provided the 7 T cell receptor beta chains below, sequenced in a study of T cell repertoires in cytomegalovirus infection. TCRdb itself ran the reads through MiXCR, one entry per CDR3 protein. The sample lists roughly 600,000 distinct CDR3 sequences, more than 20% occurring once. Sequencing input: CD8+ T cells from PBMCs. All receptors come from a human donor in good health (CMV status not recorded). Some clones in this sample may be carry-over from other donors' samples.

The chain has TRBV20-1 and TRBJ2-6, with D possibly matching TRBD2 (6 bases). CDR1 and CDR2 (germline): DFQATT, SNEGSKA (reference sequence). The length of the CDR3 is 12 residues. This chain's CDR3 is CSAGSGANVLTF. The CDR3 region has the DNA TGCAGCGCGGGATCTGGGGCCAACGTCCTGACTTTC.

This clonotype came up a few times. The chain is built from TRBV7-8 and TRBJ1-6; D call uncertain. The V and J ends lost 0 bases and 8 bases respectively, with 8 bases between them. Germline V gene lookup returns CDR1 SGHVS and CDR2 FQNEAQ. There are 14 residues in the CDR3. DNA of the CDR3: TGTGCCAGCAGCTTAGCAGGGCTGGATTCACCCCTCCACTTT. This gives the protein CASSLAGLDSPLHF.

The table lists this clonotype with many counts. This chain joins TRBV7-8 and TRBJ1-1; 7 nucleotides agree with TRBD1. The V gene's germline CDR1 is SGHVS and CDR2 FQNEAQ. Trimming took 7 bases from V and 3 from J; bases not matched to a gene: 11. This CDR3 comprises 15 residues. DNA of the CDR3: TGTGCCAGCAAGAAACCGGGACAGATAGACACTGAAGCTTTCTTT. Amino acids: CASKKPGQIDTEAFF. Complete variable domain (other parts from reference TRBV7-8 and TRBJ1-1): GAGVSQSPRYKVAKRGQDVALRCDPISGHVSLFWYQQALGQGPEFLTYFQNEAQLDKSGLPSDRFFAERPEGSVSTLKIQRTQQEDSAVYLCASKKPGQIDTEAFFGQGTRLTVV.

This rearrangement joins TRBV5-1 to TRBJ1-2, with 8 bases aligning to TRBD1. From germline, CDR1 is SGHRS and CDR2 YFSETQ. Trimming cost V 2 bases and J 8 bases; bases outside gene matches: 14. The CDR3 is made up of 16 amino acids. CDR3 in DNA: TGCGCCAGCAGCTTTCTTGCAGGGGGCGAAACATCGGGCTACACCTTC. This gives the protein CASSFLAGGETSGYTF. The full variable domain, with the rest looked up from reference TRBV5-1 and TRBJ1-2, is KAGVTQTPRYLIKTRGQQVTLSCSPISGHRSVSWYQQTPGQGLQFLFEYFSETQRNKGNFPGRFSGRQFSNSRSEMNVSTLELGDSALYLCASSFLAGGETSGYTFGSGTRLTVV.

The chain uses TRBV12-3 or TRBV12-4 and TRBJ2-7; D remains ambiguous. V was cut by 1 base and J by 3 bases, with 7 bases left in between. This CDR3 spans 13 amino acids. CDR3 bases: TGTGCCAGCAGTTTAGGGGCCTACTACGAGCAGTACTTC. Its protein is CASSLGAYYEQYF.

This clonotype was observed a few times. This sequence joins TRBV6-2 or TRBV6-3 and TRBJ2-1, with D perhaps matching TRBD2 (6 bases). Germline CDR1 is MNHEY and CDR2 is SVGEGT. Trimming removed 6 bases at V and 8 bases at J, with 11 bases between. The CDR3 has 12 amino acids. For the CDR3, the DNA is TGTGCCAGCAGCTCTAGCGTCGATGAGCAGTTCTTC. The encoded protein is CASSSSVDEQFF.

The chain joins TRBV28 to TRBJ2-7; the D is unclear. Germline V CDR1 and CDR2: MDHEN, SYDVKM. V lost 2 bases and J lost 5, with 13 bases in between. The CDR3 covers 14 residues. The CDR3 is CASSLERSLNEQYV. As DNA, the CDR3 is TGTGCCAGCAGTTTAGAGCGCTCCCTAAACGAGCAGTACGTC.